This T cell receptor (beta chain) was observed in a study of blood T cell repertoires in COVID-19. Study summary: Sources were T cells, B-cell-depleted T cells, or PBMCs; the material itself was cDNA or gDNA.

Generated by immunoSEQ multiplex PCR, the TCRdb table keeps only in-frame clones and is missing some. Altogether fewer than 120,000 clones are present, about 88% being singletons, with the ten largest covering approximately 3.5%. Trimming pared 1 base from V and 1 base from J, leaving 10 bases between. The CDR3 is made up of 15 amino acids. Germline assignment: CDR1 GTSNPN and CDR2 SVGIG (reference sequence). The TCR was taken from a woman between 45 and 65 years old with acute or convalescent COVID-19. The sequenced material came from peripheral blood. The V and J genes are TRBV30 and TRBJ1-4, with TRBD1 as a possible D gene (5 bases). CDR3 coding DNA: TGTGCCTGGAGTGCGGGGGATGGAACTAATGAAAAACTGTTTTTT. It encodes CAWSAGDGTNEKLFF.